These T cell receptor beta chains were read from a single sample in a study of blood T cells in healthy people across ages. TCRdb recomputed calls from the 5' RACE reads with MiXCR, one row per CDR3 protein. The table has about 1.6 million distinct CDR3 sequences, 30% to 35% seen once. The specimen was blood. Receptors were obtained from a woman younger than 45 in good health. The CDR3 runs from the conserved cysteine through the conserved F or W. D genes are given only for firm matches. Rows may omit the clone size; those that give it use once, few, many or a size class.

12	TRBV10-2	TRBJ2-2	.	.	CASRLGSGELFF	TGCGCCAGCAGGCTGGGGTCCGGGGAGCTGTTTTTT
19	TRBV4-1	TRBJ2-6	.	many	CASSQESRTVYSGANVLTF	TGCGCCAGCAGCCAAGAATCGCGGACCGTTTACTCTGGGGCCAACGTCCTGACTTTC
13	TRBV5-6	TRBJ1-2	.	.	CASSFPQGYGYTF	TGTGCCAGCAGCTTCCCGCAGGGCTATGGCTACACCTTC
18	TRBV5-1	TRBJ2-1	.	many	CASSSRQGWTSEYNEQFF	TGCGCCAGCAGTTCGAGACAGGGGTGGACTAGCGAATACAATGAGCAGTTCTTC
13	TRBV12-3/TRBV12-4	TRBJ2-1	TRBD1	few	CASNRGAENEQFF	TGTGCCAGCAACAGGGGGGCCGAAAATGAGCAGTTCTTC
17	TRBV7-9	TRBJ1-2	TRBD1	.	CASSSGTGGADLYGYTF	TGTGCCAGCAGCTCCGGGACAGGGGGCGCCGACCTCTATGGCTACACCTTC
14	TRBV2	TRBJ2-3	.	.	CASSELDTGDTQYF	TGTGCCAGCAGTGAATTAGACACTGGAGATACGCAGTATTTT
16	TRBV12-3/TRBV12-4	TRBJ2-3	TRBD1	.	CASKPSRNRGTDTQYF	TGTGCCAGCAAACCCTCCCGGAACAGGGGAACAGATACGCAGTATTTT
15	TRBV5-1	TRBJ2-1	TRBD2	.	CASSLAASGSDEQFF	TGCGCCAGCAGCTTGGCCGCTAGCGGGAGCGATGAGCAGTTCTTC
15	TRBV11-2	TRBJ1-4	TRBD1	.	CASSNRQGQHEKLFF	TGTGCCAGCAGCAATCGACAGGGGCAGCATGAAAAACTGTTTTTT
14	TRBV20-1	TRBJ1-5	.	.	CSARVGNGNQPQHF	TGCAGTGCTAGGGTGGGGAACGGCAATCAGCCCCAGCATTTT
13	TRBV7-2	TRBJ1-6	.	few	CASSSTLGGPLHF	TGTGCCAGCAGCTCAACTTTGGGAGGGCCCCTCCACTTT
15	TRBV4-1	TRBJ2-5	.	.	CASSRTGLPQETQYF	TGCGCCAGCAGCCGGACCGGACTGCCACAAGAGACCCAGTACTTC
16	TRBV5-1	TRBJ2-2	.	few	CASSLYAGANTGELFF	TGCGCCAGCAGCTTGTACGCGGGTGCGAACACCGGGGAGCTGTTTTTT
14	TRBV5-4	TRBJ1-2	.	.	CASSSGGQNYGYTF	TGTGCCAGCAGCTCTGGTGGGCAGAACTATGGCTACACCTTC
17	TRBV24-1	TRBJ2-3	.	.	CATSDRALGDSTDTQYF	TGTGCCACCAGTGACCGAGCCCTGGGGGATAGCACAGATACGCAGTATTTT
16	TRBV4-1	TRBJ2-7	.	.	CASSQEDNHGSYEQYF	TGCGCCAGCAGCCAAGAGGACAATCATGGCTCCTACGAGCAGTACTTC
15	TRBV7-3	TRBJ2-3	TRBD2	few	CASSRGGDSTDTQYF	TGTGCCAGCAGCAGGGGAGGGGATAGCACAGATACGCAGTATTTT
15	TRBV7-6	TRBJ2-3	.	.	CASSFSPGTTDTQYF	TGTGCCAGCAGCTTTTCCCCCGGGACCACAGATACGCAGTATTTT
16	TRBV3-1	TRBJ2-1	TRBD2	few	CASSPTRTSGYNEQFF	TGTGCCAGCAGCCCGACCCGGACTAGCGGGTACAATGAGCAGTTCTTC
15	TRBV9	TRBJ2-1	.	many	CASTSESGLYNEQFF	TGTGCCAGCACCTCTGAGTCAGGTTTATACAATGAGCAGTTCTTC
12	TRBV29-1	TRBJ2-7	.	many	CSVETASYEQYF	TGCAGCGTTGAAACGGCTTCCTACGAGCAGTACTTC
13	TRBV2	TRBJ1-4	.	few	CASGNRAGEKLFF	TGTGCCAGCGGCAACCGGGCTGGTGAAAAACTGTTTTTT
14	TRBV18	TRBJ2-7	TRBD1	.	CVSSPGQGSYEQYF	TGTGTCAGCTCACCCGGACAGGGGTCCTACGAGCAGTACTTC
13	TRBV29-1	TRBJ1-1	.	.	CSVGGARNTEAFF	TGCAGCGTTGGGGGGGCCCGGAACACTGAAGCTTTCTTT
14	TRBV19	TRBJ2-7	.	.	CASSMTGSSYEQYF	TGTGCCAGTAGTATGACGGGGAGCTCCTACGAGCAGTACTTC
19	TRBV20-1	TRBJ2-3	TRBD2	.	CSASFLQRGFFPPQDTQYF	TGCAGTGCTAGCTTCTTACAGCGGGGGTTTTTCCCGCCTCAAGATACGCAGTATTTT
13	TRBV12-3/TRBV12-4	TRBJ1-2	.	many	CASSLDGTYGYTF	TGTGCCAGCAGCTTGGACGGGACCTATGGCTACACCTTC
14	TRBV5-5	TRBJ2-7	.	.	CASSLGQSATSQYF	TGTGCCAGCAGCTTGGGGCAGTCGGCTACGAGTCAGTACTTC
15	TRBV10-3	TRBJ2-3	TRBD2	few	CAISGSGVSTDTQYF	TGTGCCATCAGCGGTAGCGGGGTTAGCACAGATACGCAGTATTTT
14	TRBV20-1	TRBJ2-7	.	.	CSARPRGPTYEQYF	TGCAGTGCTCGTCCGCGGGGCCCGACCTACGAGCAGTACTTC
15	TRBV10-3	TRBJ2-5	.	many	CAISDGAALQETQYF	TGTGCCATCAGTGATGGAGCGGCCTTACAAGAGACCCAGTACTTC
15	TRBV20-1	TRBJ2-1	TRBD2	.	CSARASSGSFNEQFF	TGCAGTGCTAGAGCATCCAGCGGGAGCTTCAATGAGCAGTTCTTC
11	TRBV29-1	TRBJ2-5	.	many	CSVAGEETQYF	TGCAGCGTTGCAGGGGAAGAGACCCAGTACTTC
12	TRBV20-1	TRBJ2-7	.	.	CSARWRSYEQYF	TGCAGTGCCAGGTGGCGGTCCTACGAGCAGTACTTC
17	TRBV7-6	TRBJ2-3	TRBD2	.	CASSLDGAGGNTDTQYF	TGTGCCAGCAGCTTGGACGGAGCGGGGGGGAATACAGATACGCAGTATTTT
16	TRBV14	TRBJ2-7	.	few	CASSQAGLARAYEQYF	TGTGCCAGCAGCCAGGCGGGGCTAGCGAGGGCCTACGAGCAGTACTTC